The clone carrying this T cell receptor delta chain was counted only a few times. A far larger clone is a single base away, which makes a read error likely. Additional DNA sequences in this sample encode the identical CDR3. TRG and TRD sequences were obtained from every sorted gammadelta sample. TCRdb made new clone calls on the multiplex PCR reads using CATT. The top ten clones hold around 22% of a sample with 45,000 to 60,000 delta-chain clones, approximately 1.8% of them seen once. This record belongs to a study of γδ T cells in repeated Plasmodium falciparum infection. Across the study: Each infection was followed by sampling at 21 days, plus baseline and some pre-infection draws.

The source of this sequence is a pool of human donors (malaria-infected and uninfected, not separated). Sequencing used gamma-delta T cells from blood.

DNA for the CDR3: TGTGCTCTTGGGGAGATTTCCCTTTATATTAAACTCGGTACTGGGGGACTGTACACCGATAAACTCATCTTT. This gives the protein CALGEISLYIKLGTGGLYTDKLIF. J is TRDJ1 and V is TRDV1, with 9 bases matching TRDD3. TCRdb offers no J gene call, so here the DNA was matched to germline to obtain one. Germline values: CDR1 TSWWSYY, CDR2 QGS. After removal of 3 bases from V and 0 bases from J, the junction contained 29 bases not matched to a gene. CDR3 size: 24 residues.